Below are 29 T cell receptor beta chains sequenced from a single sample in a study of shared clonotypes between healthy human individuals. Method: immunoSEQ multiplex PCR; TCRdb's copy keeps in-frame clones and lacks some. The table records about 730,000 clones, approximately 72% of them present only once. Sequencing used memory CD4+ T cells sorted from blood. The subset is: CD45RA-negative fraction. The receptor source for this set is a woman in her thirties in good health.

The chain's CDR3 is CASSLIRAANSGNTIYF. The CDR3 bases are TGTGCCAGCAGCTTGATCAGGGCGGCGAACTCTGGAAACACCATATATTTT. The chain joins TRBV5-6 to TRBJ1-3; tentatively, D is TRBD1 (5 bases). This CDR3 has 17 residues. Germline V gene data show CDR1 as SGHDT and CDR2 as YYEEEE. Trimming pared 1 base from V and 0 bases from J, leaving 14 bases between.

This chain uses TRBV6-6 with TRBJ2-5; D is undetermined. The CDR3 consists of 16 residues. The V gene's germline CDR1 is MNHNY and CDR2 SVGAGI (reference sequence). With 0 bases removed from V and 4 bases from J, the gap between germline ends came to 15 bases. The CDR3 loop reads CASSYSLESGLETQYF. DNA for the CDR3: TGTGCCAGCAGTTACTCTTTGGAGTCAGGTTTAGAGACCCAGTACTTC.

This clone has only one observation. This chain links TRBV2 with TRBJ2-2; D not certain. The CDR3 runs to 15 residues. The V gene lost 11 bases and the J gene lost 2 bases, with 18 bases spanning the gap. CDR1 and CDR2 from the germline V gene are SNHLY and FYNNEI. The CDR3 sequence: CASSEGYTNTGELFF. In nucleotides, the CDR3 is TGTGCCTCCAGTGAAGGGTACACCAACACCGGGGAGCTGTTTTTT.

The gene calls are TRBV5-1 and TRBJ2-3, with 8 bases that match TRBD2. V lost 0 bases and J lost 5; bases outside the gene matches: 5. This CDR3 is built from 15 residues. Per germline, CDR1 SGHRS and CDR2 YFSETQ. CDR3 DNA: TGCGCCAGCAGCTTGGGGTGGCTAGCGGGAGATACGCAGTATTTT. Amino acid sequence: CASSLGWLAGDTQYF.

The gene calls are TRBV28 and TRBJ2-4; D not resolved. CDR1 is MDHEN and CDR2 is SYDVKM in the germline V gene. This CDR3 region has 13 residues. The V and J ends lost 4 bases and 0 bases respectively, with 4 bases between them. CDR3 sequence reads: CASSSRAKNIQYF. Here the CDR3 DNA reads TGTGCCAGCAGTTCACGAGCCAAAAACATTCAGTACTTC.

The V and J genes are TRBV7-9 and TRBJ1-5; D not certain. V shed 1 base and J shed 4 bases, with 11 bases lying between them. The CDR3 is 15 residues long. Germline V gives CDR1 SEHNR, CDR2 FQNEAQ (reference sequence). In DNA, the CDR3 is TGTGCCAGCAGCTTAGGAGACATGGGGAATCAGCCCCAGCATTTT. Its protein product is CASSLGDMGNQPQHF.

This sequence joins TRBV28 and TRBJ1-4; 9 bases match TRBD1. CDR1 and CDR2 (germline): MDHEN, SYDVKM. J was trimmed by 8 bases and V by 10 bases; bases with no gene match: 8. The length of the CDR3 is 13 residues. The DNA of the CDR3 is TGTGCCACCATAACAGGGGGCGGCGAAAAACTGTTTTTT. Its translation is CATITGGGEKLFF.

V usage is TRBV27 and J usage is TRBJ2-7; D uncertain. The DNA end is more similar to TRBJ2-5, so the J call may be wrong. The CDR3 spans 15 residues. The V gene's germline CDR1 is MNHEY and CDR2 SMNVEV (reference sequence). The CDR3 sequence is CASSLWFTPQETQYF. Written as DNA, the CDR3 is TGTGCCAGCAGTTTATGGTTCACACCGCAAGAGACCCAGTACTTC.

The CDR3 here is CASILVGGLGYGYTF. The CDR3 region has the DNA TGTGCCAGCATTCTAGTCGGGGGGCTCGGCTATGGCTACACCTTC. The chain joins TRBV6-5 to TRBJ1-2, with TRBD1 as a possible D gene (6 bases). The V end was cut by 7 bases, the J end by 4 bases, with 19 bases between. CDR3 size: 15 residues. In germline, CDR1 is MNHEY, CDR2 SVGAGI.

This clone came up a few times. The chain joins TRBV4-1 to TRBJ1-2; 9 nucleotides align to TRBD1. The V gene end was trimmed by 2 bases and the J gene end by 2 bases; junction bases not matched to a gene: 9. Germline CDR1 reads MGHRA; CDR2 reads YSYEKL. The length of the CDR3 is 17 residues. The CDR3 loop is CASSQNGQGQGNYGYTF. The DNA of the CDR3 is TGCGCCAGCAGCCAAAACGGACAGGGGCAAGGGAACTATGGCTACACCTTC.

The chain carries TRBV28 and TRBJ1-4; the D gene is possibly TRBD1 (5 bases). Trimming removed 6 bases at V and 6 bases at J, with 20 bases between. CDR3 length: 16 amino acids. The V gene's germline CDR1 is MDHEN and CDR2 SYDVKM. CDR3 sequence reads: CASSPTLGGGDEKLFF. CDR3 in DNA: TGTGCCAGCAGCCCGACACTGGGGGGAGGCGATGAAAAACTGTTTTTT.

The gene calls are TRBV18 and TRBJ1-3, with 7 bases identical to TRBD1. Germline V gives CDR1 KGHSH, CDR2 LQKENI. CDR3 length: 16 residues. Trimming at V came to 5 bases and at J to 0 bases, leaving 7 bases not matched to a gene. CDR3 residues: CASSSRQGSSGNTIYF. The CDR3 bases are TGTGCCAGCTCATCAAGACAGGGCTCCTCTGGAAACACCATATATTTT.

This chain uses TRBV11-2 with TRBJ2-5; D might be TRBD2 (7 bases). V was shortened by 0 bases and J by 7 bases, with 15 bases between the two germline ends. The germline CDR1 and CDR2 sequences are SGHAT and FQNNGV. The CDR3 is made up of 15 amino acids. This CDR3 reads CASSLEGTRGGTQYF. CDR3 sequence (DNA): TGTGCCAGCAGCTTAGAAGGAACTAGGGGGGGGACCCAGTACTTC.

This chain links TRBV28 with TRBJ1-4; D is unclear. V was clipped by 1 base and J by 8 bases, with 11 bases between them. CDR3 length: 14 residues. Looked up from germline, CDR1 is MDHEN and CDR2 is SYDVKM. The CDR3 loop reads CASSLFSAKEKLFF. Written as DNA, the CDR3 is TGTGCCAGCAGTTTATTCTCGGCCAAGGAAAAACTGTTTTTT.

Written as DNA, the CDR3 is TGTGCCAGCAGTGAATTCGGGTACTACGAGCAGTACTTC. Translating gives CASSEFGYYEQYF. The chain carries TRBV25-1 and TRBJ2-7; D ambiguous. The CDR3 has 13 amino acids. Trimming cost V 1 base and J 3 bases, with 7 bases left between them. Looked up from germline, CDR1 is MGHDK and CDR2 is SYGVNS.

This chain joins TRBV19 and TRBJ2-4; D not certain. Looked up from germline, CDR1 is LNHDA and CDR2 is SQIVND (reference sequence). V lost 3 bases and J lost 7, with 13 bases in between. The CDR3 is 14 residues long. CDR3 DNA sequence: TGTGCCAGTAGTATGGGGTCGTTGGGGAACATTCAGTACTTC. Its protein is CASSMGSLGNIQYF.

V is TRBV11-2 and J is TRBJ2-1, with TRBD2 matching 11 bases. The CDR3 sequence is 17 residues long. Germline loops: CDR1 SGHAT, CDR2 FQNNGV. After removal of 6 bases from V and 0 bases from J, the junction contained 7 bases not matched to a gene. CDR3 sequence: CASSRTSGSSSYNEQFF. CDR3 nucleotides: TGTGCCAGCAGTCGTACTAGCGGGAGTAGCTCCTACAATGAGCAGTTCTTC.

The CDR3 nucleotides are TGTGCCTGGAGTGTAGGGCAGTTAGATCAGCCCCAGCATTTT. Translation gives CAWSVGQLDQPQHF. The genes are TRBV30 and TRBJ1-5; the D is unclear. The CDR3 contains 14 residues. Germline loops: CDR1 GTSNPN, CDR2 SVGIG (reference sequence). V dropped 0 bases and J dropped 5 bases, with 11 bases sitting between them.

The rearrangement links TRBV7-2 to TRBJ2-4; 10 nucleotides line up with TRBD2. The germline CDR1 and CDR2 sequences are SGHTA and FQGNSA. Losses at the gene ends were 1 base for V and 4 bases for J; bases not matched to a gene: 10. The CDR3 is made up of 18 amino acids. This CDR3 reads CASSLGWRSSGGKNIQYF. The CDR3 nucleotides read TGTGCCAGCAGCTTAGGATGGCGGTCTAGCGGGGGAAAAAACATTCAGTACTTC.

The CDR3 DNA reads TGTGCCAGCAGAGGCCAACCGAACACCGGGGAGCTGTTTTTT. This encodes CASRGQPNTGELFF. The chain employs TRBV2 and TRBJ2-2; D unresolved. Germline V gene sequence: CDR1 SNHLY, CDR2 FYNNEI. This CDR3 has 14 residues. V was clipped by 6 bases and J by 0 bases, with 8 bases between them. The full variable domain, its missing parts supplied by reference TRBV2 and TRBJ2-2, is EPEVTQTPSHQVTQMGQEVILRCVPISNHLYFYWYRQILGQKVEFLVSFYNNEISEKSEIFDDQFSVERPDGSNFTLKIRSTKLEDSAMYFCASRGQPNTGELFFGEGSRLTVL.

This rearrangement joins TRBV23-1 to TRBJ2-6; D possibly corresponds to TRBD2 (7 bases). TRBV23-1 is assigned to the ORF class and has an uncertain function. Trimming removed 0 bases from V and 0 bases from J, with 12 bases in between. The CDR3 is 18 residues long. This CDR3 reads CASSQSGGGFSGANVLTF. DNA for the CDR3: TGCGCCAGCAGTCAATCAGGGGGGGGATTCTCTGGGGCCAACGTCCTGACTTTC.

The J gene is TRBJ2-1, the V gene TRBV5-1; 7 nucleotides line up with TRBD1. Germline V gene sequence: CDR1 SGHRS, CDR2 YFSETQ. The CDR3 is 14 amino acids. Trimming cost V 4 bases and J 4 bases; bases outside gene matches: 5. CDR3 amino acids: CASSHGQEYNEQFF. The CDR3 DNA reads TGCGCCAGCAGCCACGGACAGGAGTACAATGAGCAGTTCTTC.

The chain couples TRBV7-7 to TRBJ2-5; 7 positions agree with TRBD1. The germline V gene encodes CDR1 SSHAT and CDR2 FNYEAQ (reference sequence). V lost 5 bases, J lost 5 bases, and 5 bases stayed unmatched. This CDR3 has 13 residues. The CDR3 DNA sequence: TGTGCCAGCAGCCCCCTAGGGGGCGAGACCCAGTACTTC. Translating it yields CASSPLGGETQYF.

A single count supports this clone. The CDR3 DNA follows: TGTGCCAGCAGTGCCGACGGGGGGCTTGTCTATGGCTACACCTTC. It encodes CASSADGGLVYGYTF. The V call is TRBV6-1, the J call TRBJ1-2; weak D call: TRBD1 (6 bases). V was pared by 4 bases and J by 4 bases, with 16 bases between. CDR1 and CDR2 (germline): MNHNS, SASEGT. The CDR3 runs 15 residues.

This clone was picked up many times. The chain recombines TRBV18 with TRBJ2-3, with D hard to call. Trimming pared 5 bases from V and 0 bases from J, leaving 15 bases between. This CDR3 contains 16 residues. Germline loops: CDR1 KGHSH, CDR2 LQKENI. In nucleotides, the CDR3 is TGTGCCAGCTCAACCGCAGTATGGTCTAGCACAGATACGCAGTATTTT. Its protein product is CASSTAVWSSTDTQYF. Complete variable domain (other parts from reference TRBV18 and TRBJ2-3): NAGVMQNPRHLVRRRGQEARLRCSPMKGHSHVYWYRQLPEEGLKFMVYLQKENIIDESGMPKERFSAEFPKEGPSILRIQQVVRGDSAAYFCASSTAVWSSTDTQYFGPGTRLTVL.

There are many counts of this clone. The CDR3: CASSWGTRGRGTDTQYF. The CDR3 DNA sequence: TGTGCCAGCAGTTGGGGAACCAGGGGGCGCGGGACAGATACGCAGTATTTT. The chain couples TRBV27 to TRBJ2-3, with 8 bases identical to TRBD1. The CDR3 totals 17 residues. V lost 4 bases to trimming and J lost 3 bases; unmatched junction nucleotides: 12. Per the germline V gene, CDR1 is MNHEY and CDR2 is SMNVEV (reference sequence).

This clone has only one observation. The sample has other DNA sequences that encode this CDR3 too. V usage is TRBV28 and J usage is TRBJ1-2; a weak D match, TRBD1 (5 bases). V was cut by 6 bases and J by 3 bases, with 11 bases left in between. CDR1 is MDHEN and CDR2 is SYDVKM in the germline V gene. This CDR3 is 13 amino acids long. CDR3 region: CASRGTGDYGYTF. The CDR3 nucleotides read TGTGCCAGCAGGGGGACGGGAGACTATGGCTACACCTTC.

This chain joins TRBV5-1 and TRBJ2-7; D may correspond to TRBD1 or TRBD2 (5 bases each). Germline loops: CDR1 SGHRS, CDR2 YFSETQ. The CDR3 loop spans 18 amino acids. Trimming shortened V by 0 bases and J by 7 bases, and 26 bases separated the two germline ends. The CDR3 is CASSLAGGGAATSGEQYF. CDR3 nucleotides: TGCGCCAGCAGCTTGGCTGGGGGTGGGGCAGCGACCTCCGGGGAGCAGTACTTC.

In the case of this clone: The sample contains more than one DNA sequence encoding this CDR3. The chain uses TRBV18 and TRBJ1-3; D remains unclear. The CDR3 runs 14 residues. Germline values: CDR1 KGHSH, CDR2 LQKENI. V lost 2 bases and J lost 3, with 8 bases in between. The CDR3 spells CASSPVRDGNTIYF. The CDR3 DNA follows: TGTGCCAGCTCACCAGTAAGGGATGGAAACACCATATATTTT.